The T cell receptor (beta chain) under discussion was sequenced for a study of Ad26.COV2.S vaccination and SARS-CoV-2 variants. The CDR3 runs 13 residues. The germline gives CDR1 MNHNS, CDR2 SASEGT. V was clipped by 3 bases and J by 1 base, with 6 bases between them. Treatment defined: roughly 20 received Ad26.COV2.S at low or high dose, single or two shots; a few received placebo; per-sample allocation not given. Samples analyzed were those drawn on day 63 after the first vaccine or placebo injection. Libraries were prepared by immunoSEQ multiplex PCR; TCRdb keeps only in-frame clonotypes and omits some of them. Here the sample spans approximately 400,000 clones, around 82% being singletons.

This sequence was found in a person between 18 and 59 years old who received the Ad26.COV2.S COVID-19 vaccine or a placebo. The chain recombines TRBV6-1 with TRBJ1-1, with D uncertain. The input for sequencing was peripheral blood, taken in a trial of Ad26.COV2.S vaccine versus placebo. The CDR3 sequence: CASSEEANTEAFF. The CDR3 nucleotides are TGTGCCAGCAGTGAGGAAGCGAACACTGAAGCTTTCTTT.